One sample yielded the 4 T cell receptor beta chains listed below, sequenced in a study of shared clonotypes between healthy human individuals. TCRdb's table, derived via immunoSEQ multiplex PCR, lists solely in-frame clones and lacks some. The table includes 550,000 to 800,000 clones, approximately 74% detected once. The specimen sequenced was memory CD4+ T cells sorted from blood. Stated subset: CD45RA-negative fraction. These receptor sequences come from a woman aged 25 to 39 in good health.

In the case of this clone: Additional DNA sequences in this sample encode the identical CDR3. CDR3 sequence: CASSQVAGVETQYF. CDR3 sequence (DNA): TGCGCCAGCAGCCAAGTTGCGGGAGTGGAGACCCAGTACTTC. J is TRBJ2-5 and V is TRBV4-1; 7 bases match TRBD2. Germline CDR1 and CDR2: MGHRA and YSYEKL. V shed 1 base and J 5 bases; nucleotides not matched to a gene: 4. CDR3 length: 14 residues.

The chain is built from TRBV6-4 and TRBJ1-1; D is unclear. The CDR3 runs to 13 residues. The V gene lost 6 bases and the J gene lost 1 base, with 9 bases spanning the gap. Germline V gives CDR1 MRHNA, CDR2 SNTAGT. CDR3 in DNA: TGTGCCAGCAGCTCAAACAGGAACACTGAAGCTTTCTTT. Translation gives CASSSNRNTEAFF.

V and J are TRBV5-5 and TRBJ2-1, with 7 nucleotides matching TRBD2. The V segment lost 5 bases and the J segment 10 bases; nucleotides outside the gene matches: 6. Germline V lookup: CDR1 SGHKS, CDR2 YYEKEE (reference sequence). The CDR3 runs 12 residues. As DNA, the CDR3 is TGTGCCAGCAGAACTGGACTAGGGGAGCAGTTCTTC. Its translation is CASRTGLGEQFF.

V and J are TRBV11-2 and TRBJ1-2, with D uncertain. This CDR3 has 17 residues. Trimming pared 0 bases from V and 4 bases from J, leaving 18 bases between. Germline CDR1 SGHAT, CDR2 FQNNGV. CDR3 nucleotides: TGTGCCAGCAGCTTAGATCTCGACCGCCTAACGAGCTATGGCTACACCTTC. Residues: CASSLDLDRLTSYGYTF.